Each of the 18 T cell receptor beta chains below was sequenced from the same sample in a study of blood T cell repertoires in COVID-19. Sequencing was performed with immunoSEQ multiplex PCR; in TCRdb, only in-frame clones are kept and a portion is missing. The repertoire holds tens of thousands of clones, under 95% seen once, with around 3.1% in the top ten. Source material: peripheral blood. These receptors were taken from a man over 45 with acute or convalescent COVID-19.

The chain employs TRBV3-1 (or the pseudogene TRBV3-2) and TRBJ1-2; 11 bases fit TRBD1. V lost 4 bases to trimming and J lost 0 bases; unmatched junction nucleotides: 1. The CDR3 consists of 15 residues. Looked up from germline, CDR1 is LGHDT and CDR2 is YNNKEL (reference sequence). CDR3 nucleotides: TGTGCCAGCAGCCCGGGACAGGGGGCTAACTATGGCTACACCTTC. Translating it yields CASSPGQGANYGYTF.

This sequence joins TRBV6-5 and TRBJ2-1; 9 nucleotides align to TRBD1. The CDR3 has 15 residues. The V gene end was trimmed by 6 bases and the J gene end by 0 bases; junction bases not matched to a gene: 3. In germline, CDR1 is MNHEY, CDR2 SVGAGI. The CDR3 region is CASSTGQGSYNEQFF. CDR3 in DNA: TGTGCCAGCAGCACGGGACAGGGCTCCTACAATGAGCAGTTCTTC.

V gene TRBV30 combines with J gene TRBJ1-2; D uncertain. CDR1 and CDR2 from the germline V gene are GTSNPN and SVGIG (reference sequence). V dropped 8 bases and J dropped 0 bases, with 10 bases sitting between them. The CDR3 has 12 residues. This CDR3 reads CALPGANYGYTF. The CDR3 DNA reads as TGTGCCCTACCCGGGGCTAACTATGGCTACACCTTC.

This chain connects TRBV14 to TRBJ2-7; D gene uncertain. V was pared by 4 bases and J by 2 bases, with 9 bases between. There are 13 residues in the CDR3. CDR1 and CDR2 (germline): SGHDN, FVKESK. CDR3 amino acids: CASSLGLPYEQYF. For the CDR3, the DNA is TGTGCCAGCAGCCTTGGTCTACCCTACGAGCAGTACTTC.

The chain carries TRBV19 and TRBJ2-7, with D possibly TRBD1 on 6 matching bases. Germline V gene sequence: CDR1 LNHDA, CDR2 SQIVND (reference sequence). The CDR3 sequence is 15 residues long. V lost 0 bases and J 6 bases, leaving 15 bases between the germline ends. In DNA, the CDR3 is TGTGCCAGTAGTATAGATCGCAGGGGAATAACCGAGCAGTACTTC. Protein: CASSIDRRGITEQYF.

This chain joins TRBV4-1 and TRBJ2-1; 8 nucleotides line up with TRBD1. This CDR3 comprises 18 residues. J gave up 0 bases and V 0 bases, and 7 bases lay outside the gene matches. Germline V gives CDR1 MGHRA, CDR2 YSYEKL. CDR3 sequence reads: CASSQDSWTGTSYNEQFF. The CDR3 region has the DNA TGCGCCAGCAGCCAAGATTCTTGGACAGGGACCTCCTACAATGAGCAGTTCTTC.

J is TRBJ2-1 and V is TRBV28; 8 nucleotides match TRBD1. CDR1 is MDHEN and CDR2 is SYDVKM in the germline V gene. V shed 1 base, J shed 0 bases, and the junction held 2 bases outside the gene matches. This CDR3 spans 16 amino acids. The CDR3 nucleotides are TGTGCCAGCAGTTTATCTGGACAGGGCTCCTACAATGAGCAGTTCTTC. The encoded protein is CASSLSGQGSYNEQFF.

The chain employs TRBV5-4 and TRBJ1-2; D gene unclear. This CDR3 has 14 amino acids. The V end lost 3 bases, the J end lost 4 bases, and 13 bases lay between the germline ends. Germline assignment: CDR1 SGHNT and CDR2 YYREEE (reference sequence). Here the CDR3 reads CASSSGSGTYGYTF. The CDR3 DNA reads as TGTGCCAGCAGCTCGGGGTCGGGTACCTATGGCTACACCTTC.

The gene calls are TRBV9 and TRBJ2-5, with a weak D call TRBD2 (5 bases). Germline lookup yields CDR1 SGDLS and CDR2 YYNGEE. V gave up 0 bases and J gave up 1 base, with 10 bases separating them. CDR3 length: 15 amino acids. As DNA, the CDR3 is TGTGCCAGCAGCGTAGGAAGCCTAGCCCAAGAGACCCAGTACTTC. Protein sequence: CASSVGSLAQETQYF.

This clone was recorded once. The chain combines TRBV5-1 with TRBJ1-6; 9 bases fit TRBD1. There are 14 residues in the CDR3. CDR1 SGHRS and CDR2 YFSETQ come from the germline V gene. Losses at the gene ends were 4 bases for V and 10 bases for J; bases not matched to a gene: 6. As DNA, the CDR3 is TGCGCCAGCAGCCCAGGACAGGGGAACTCACCCCTCCACTTT. Its protein product is CASSPGQGNSPLHF.

The rearrangement uses TRBV5-1 and TRBJ2-1; maybe TRBD2 (5 bases). Deletions cut 2 bases from V and 3 bases from J, with 12 bases between. The CDR3 runs to 15 residues. Germline CDR1 and CDR2: SGHRS and YFSETQ. CDR3 in amino acids: CASSLTGSYYNEQFF. As DNA, the CDR3 is TGCGCCAGCAGCTTAACGGGGAGTTACTACAATGAGCAGTTCTTC.

The V and J genes are TRBV7-3 and TRBJ1-1; TRBD1 might be the D (6 bases). CDR3 length equals 15 residues. CDR1 and CDR2 from the germline V gene are SGHTA and FQGTGA. V was shortened by 5 bases and J by 1 base, with 14 bases between the two germline ends. CDR3 loop: CASSRGGASNTEAFF. In DNA, the CDR3 is TGTGCCAGCAGCCGCGGGGGGGCTTCGAACACTGAAGCTTTCTTT.

Here the CDR3 reads CASSLVRGPQETQYF. In DNA form, the CDR3 reads TGTGCCAGCAGCTTAGTCAGGGGGCCCCAAGAGACCCAGTACTTC. The V gene is TRBV5-6, the J gene TRBJ2-5; TRBD1 agrees at 8 bases. Germline lookup yields CDR1 SGHDT and CDR2 YYEEEE. CDR3 length: 15 residues. V lost 2 bases, J lost 1 base, and 4 bases stayed unmatched.

This clone was counted once. The rearrangement joins TRBV5-1 to TRBJ2-7, with TRBD1 matching 12 bases. This CDR3 is 15 amino acids long. The V gene end was trimmed by 3 bases and the J gene end by 5 bases; junction bases not matched to a gene: 6. Germline values: CDR1 SGHRS, CDR2 YFSETQ. The CDR3, as DNA: TGCGCCAGCAGCTCCTCCGGGACAGGGGGCGACGAGCAGTACTTC. Its protein is CASSSSGTGGDEQYF.

This chain joins TRBV2 and TRBJ1-2; D uncertain. V was shortened by 4 bases and J by 5 bases, with 8 bases between the two germline ends. This CDR3 region has 12 residues. The V gene's germline CDR1 is SNHLY and CDR2 FYNNEI. This chain's CDR3 is CASSVQEYGYTF. The CDR3 DNA is TGTGCCAGCAGTGTTCAGGAATATGGCTACACCTTC.

This chain connects TRBV18 to TRBJ1-6; a weak D match, TRBD1 (6 bases). Looked up from germline, CDR1 is KGHSH and CDR2 is LQKENI. The CDR3 has 14 residues. V lost 4 bases and J 7 bases, leaving 11 bases between the germline ends. In DNA form, the CDR3 reads TGTGCCAGCTCACTAGACAGGAACAATTCACCCCTCCACTTT. Protein: CASSLDRNNSPLHF.

V is TRBV10-1 and J is TRBJ2-1; D unresolved. Trimming removed 5 bases at V and 6 bases at J, with 11 bases between. The V gene's germline CDR1 is WNHNN and CDR2 SYGVQD (reference sequence). The length of the CDR3 is 13 residues. The DNA for the CDR3 is TGCGCCAGCAGTTCGGGTAGCCTCAATGAGCAGTTCTTC. Protein sequence: CASSSGSLNEQFF.

The chain has TRBV5-8 and TRBJ2-3; weak D call: TRBD2 (5 bases). Looked up from germline, CDR1 is SGHTS and CDR2 is YDEGEE. The CDR3 extends over 12 amino acids. The V gene lost 7 bases and the J gene lost 4 bases, with 10 bases spanning the gap. The CDR3 is CASPGMADTQYF. CDR3 nucleotides: TGTGCCAGCCCGGGGATGGCAGATACGCAGTATTTT.